This record concerns one TCR beta chain sequence. Produced via immunoSEQ multiplex PCR; TCRdb's table is partial and in-frame only. Of about 310,000 clones listed, roughly 79% are singletons. This specimen comes from a study of cytotoxic CD8 clonotypes in ibrutinib-treated CLL. CDR1 is SGHRS and CDR2 is YFSETQ in the germline V gene. CDR3 size: 15 residues. V was clipped by 2 bases and J by 5 bases, with 16 bases between them. The gene calls are TRBV5-1 and TRBJ1-1; no clear D gene. Specimen: PBMCs, collected before ibrutinib treatment. The TCR comes from a human donor with chronic lymphocytic leukemia. The chain's CDR3 is CASSFPTSGGTEAFF. CDR3 bases: TGCGCCAGCAGCTTTCCGACGTCGGGCGGAACTGAAGCTTTCTTT.